These T cell receptor beta chains were read from a single sample in a study of T-cell memory formation after mild COVID-19. Each CDR3 protein is one row after TCRdb ran MiXCR on the 5' RACE reads. The sample comprises fewer than 350,000 distinct CDR3 sequences, approximately 15% of which are singletons, and roughly 21% rests with the top ten. The source material was PBMCs or a T cell subset sorted from them (not recorded which). The source of these receptors is a man aged 18 to 30 who had mild COVID-19 (a few samples of this study predate the infection). Cell type and time point are not known. CDR3s include the opening cysteine and the closing phenylalanine or tryptophan. D genes are given only for firm matches. Expanded clones get a size class; other rows say once, few or many, or leave the size out.

>TRBJ1-1|.|TRBV10-3|few|15
TGTGCCATCAGTGAGTCCGAGATAACCGACACTGAAGCTTTCTTT
CAISESEITDTEAFF
>TRBJ1-2|.|TRBV28|.|13
TGTGCCAGCAGTTTTCCAGGGCGGTATGGCTACACCTTC
CASSFPGRYGYTF
>TRBJ2-5|.|TRBV6-6|many|15
TGTGCCAGCAGTACAGGGACGCAGGGAGGGAAGACCCAGTACTTC
CASSTGTQGGKTQYF
>TRBJ2-2|.|TRBV11-2|few|15
TGTGCCAGCAGTGGGCAGGAGGGGTACACCGGGGAGCTGTTTTTT
CASSGQEGYTGELFF
>TRBJ1-2|.|TRBV7-6|many|13
TGTGCCAGCACCAACCCCTACGTTGGGGGCTACACCTTC
CASTNPYVGGYTF
>TRBJ2-5|.|TRBV5-4|.|14
TGTGCCAGCAGCCCCCCCGGGGGCCGGGAGACCCAGTACTTC
CASSPPGGRETQYF
>TRBJ1-2|TRBD1|TRBV29-1|.|13
TGCAGCGTTGCACCTCAGGGGGGCTATGGCTACACCTTC
CSVAPQGGYGYTF
>TRBJ1-6|.|TRBV13|few|17
TGTGCCAGCAGCTTAGGCGGATATACAAGCTTCAATTCACCCCTCCACTTT
CASSLGGYTSFNSPLHF
>TRBJ2-5|.|TRBV18|many|12
TGTGCCAGCTCACCGTCCCAAGAGACCCAGTACTTC
CASSPSQETQYF
>TRBJ2-7|.|TRBV2|.|13
TGTGCCAGCAGTGTAGGTAGGGCCTACGAGCAGTACTTC
CASSVGRAYEQYF
>TRBJ1-1|TRBD1|TRBV27|few|14
TGTGCCAGCGGGAGGGACAGGGTGAACACTGAAGCTTTCTTT
CASGRDRVNTEAFF
>TRBJ1-5|.|TRBV9|.|15
TGTGCCAGCAGCGTAGATGATGGTACCAATCAGCCCCAGCATTTT
CASSVDDGTNQPQHF
>TRBJ1-6|.|TRBV7-9|.|13
TGTGCCAGCAGCTTGAGAACCAATTCACCCCTCCACTTT
CASSLRTNSPLHF
>TRBJ2-3|TRBD2|TRBV7-3|few|19
TGTGCCAGCAGCTTATTCGTTAGGTTGGCTAGCGGGGCCCCAGATACGCAGTATTTT
CASSLFVRLASGAPDTQYF
>TRBJ2-5|.|TRBV4-1|.|13
TGCGCCAGCAGCCAGGGAATGCAAGAGACCCAGTACTTC
CASSQGMQETQYF
>TRBJ2-2|TRBD2|TRBV5-1|few|16
TGCGCCAGCAGCCTTCCTAGCGGGGCGAACACCGGGGAGCTGTTTTTT
CASSLPSGANTGELFF
>TRBJ1-5|.|TRBV7-6|.|13
TGTGCCAGCAGCTTCTCGGACCTGGCCCCCCAGCATTTT
CASSFSDLAPQHF
>TRBJ2-1|.|TRBV12-3/TRBV12-4|.|10
TGTGCCAGCAGTGAGAATGAGCAGTTCTTC
CASSENEQFF
>TRBJ2-2|.|TRBV4-3|few|14
TGCGCCAGCAGCCAAGACATAGGTGACGGGGAGCTGTTTTTT
CASSQDIGDGELFF
>TRBJ2-1|.|TRBV6-5|.|12
TGTGCCAGCAGTTACGACCTCAATGAGCAGTTCTTC
CASSYDLNEQFF
>TRBJ2-3|.|TRBV9|many|13
TGTGCCAGCAGCGTTCAGGGAGCAGATACGCAGTATTTT
CASSVQGADTQYF
>TRBJ2-2|.|TRBV9|few|9
TGTGCCCGCCCCGGGGAGCTGTTTTTT
CARPGELFF
>TRBJ1-2|.|TRBV2|few|15
TGTGCCAGCAGTGAAGTAAGGGGAGAAGAGTATGGCTACACCTTC
CASSEVRGEEYGYTF
>TRBJ2-3|.|TRBV20-1|many|15
TGCAGTGCTAGAGATCTCGGGACTAGCACAGATACGCAGTATTTT
CSARDLGTSTDTQYF
>TRBJ2-5|TRBD1|TRBV12-3/TRBV12-4|few|18
TGTGCCAGCAGTTTGGCGAGGGGGCACCCTGACGAAAAAGAGACCCAGTACTTC
CASSLARGHPDEKETQYF
>TRBJ1-4|TRBD1|TRBV4-2|.|15
TGTGCCAGCAGCCAAATACGACAGGGTAACGAAAAACTGTTTTTT
CASSQIRQGNEKLFF
>TRBJ2-1|TRBD2|TRBV7-3|few|14
TGTGCCAGCAGCCCTACGGGGGGTAATAATGAGCAGTTCTTC
CASSPTGGNNEQFF
>TRBJ2-5|.|TRBV10-2|once|13
TGCGCCAGCAAAGCCGGGGGCGGCGAGACCCAGTACTTC
CASKAGGGETQYF
>TRBJ1-1|TRBD1|TRBV7-8|few|15
TGTGCCAGCAGCTCATACAGGGGGCTTGGCACTGAAGCTTTCTTT
CASSSYRGLGTEAFF
>TRBJ2-1|TRBD2|TRBV6-2/TRBV6-3|.|18
TGTGCCAGCAGTTACCCCCCCCTAGCGGGGGGCCAGGGAAATGAGCAGTTCTTC
CASSYPPLAGGQGNEQFF
>TRBJ2-3|.|TRBV29-1|few|13
TGCAGCGTTGTAATAGCGGCTACAGATACGCAGTATTTT
CSVVIAATDTQYF
>TRBJ2-1|TRBD2|TRBV7-9|.|15
TGTGCCAGCAGCTCCATCCTGCGGGGGGGCGGTGAGCAGTTCTTC
CASSSILRGGGEQFF
>TRBJ2-2|.|TRBV11-3|few|17
TGTGCCAGCAGCTCCCGCGCCCTGGCGAGTGGCACCGGGGAGCTGTTTTTT
CASSSRALASGTGELFF
>TRBJ2-3|.|TRBV24-1|.|12
TGTGCCACCGAGGGGAACACAGATCCGCAGTATTTT
CATEGNTDPQYF
>TRBJ2-3|TRBD2|TRBV19|.|18
TGTGCCAGCAGAGATCCGGGACTAGCGGGGGGGAGCACAGATACGCAGTATTTT
CASRDPGLAGGSTDTQYF
>TRBJ1-1|.|TRBV9|.|15
TGTGCCAGCAGCGTAGACCCCAGGGAGGACACTGAAGCTTTCTTT
CASSVDPREDTEAFF
>TRBJ2-2|.|TRBV12-3/TRBV12-4|.|13
TGTGCCAGCAGTTACAGGGCCACCGGGGAGCTGTTTTTT
CASSYRATGELFF
>TRBJ2-1|TRBD2|TRBV6-6|.|17
TGTGCCAGCGGACCCCGCCTAGCGGGCCATTCCTACAATGAGCAGTTCTTC
CASGPRLAGHSYNEQFF
>TRBJ1-6|.|TRBV10-2|.|14
TGCGCCAGCAGTGAGTGGCCGTTTAGGTCACCCCTCCACTTT
CASSEWPFRSPLHF
>TRBJ2-1|TRBD2|TRBV6-2/TRBV6-3|.|15
TGTGCCAGTCTATCGGGGGGAATCTCCTACAATGAGCAGTTCTTC
CASLSGGISYNEQFF
>TRBJ2-7|.|TRBV6-5|.|15
TGTGCCAGCACCCCATCCACGAGCGGATCCTACGAGCAGTACTTC
CASTPSTSGSYEQYF
>TRBJ1-2|TRBD1|TRBV29-1|once|13
TGCAGCGAGACAGGGGGGATAGACTATGGCTACACCTTC
CSETGGIDYGYTF
>TRBJ2-3|TRBD2|TRBV5-1|few|19
TGCGCCAGCAGCTTCGATGGTCGGACTAGCGGGGGGGCCGCAGATACGCAGTATTTT
CASSFDGRTSGGAADTQYF
>TRBJ2-2|.|TRBV4-1|.|17
TGCGCCAGCAGCAAACCAGGAGCCAGCTTGAACACCGGGGAGCTGTTTTTT
CASSKPGASLNTGELFF
>TRBJ2-5|.|TRBV27|.|13
TGTGCCAGCAGCGGGATTAATCAAGAGACCCAGTACTTC
CASSGINQETQYF
>TRBJ2-6|.|TRBV4-2|.|17
TGTGCCAGCAGCCAGAGTGACTCCAGCTCTGGGGCCAACGTCCTGACTTTC
CASSQSDSSSGANVLTF
>TRBJ1-6|.|TRBV7-6|few|13
TGTGCCAGCAGGAGGACAGTGGTTTCACCCCTCCACTTT
CASRRTVVSPLHF
>TRBJ2-7|.|TRBV29-1|.|13
TGCAGCGTTTACACGAGCCGCGCCTACGAGCAGTACTTC
CSVYTSRAYEQYF
>TRBJ2-5|TRBD2|TRBV5-1|few|17
TGCGCCAGCAGCCTGTCAGGACTAGCAGGCGGTCAAGAGACCCAGTACTTC
CASSLSGLAGGQETQYF
>TRBJ2-5|TRBD2|TRBV5-1|few|14
TGCGCCAGCAGCCTCCCGACTAGCGGAGAGACCCAGTACTTC
CASSLPTSGETQYF
>TRBJ2-7|TRBD1|TRBV20-1|few|14
TGCAGTGCTTATCCCGGGACAGGGGGCCACGAGCAGTACTTC
CSAYPGTGGHEQYF
>TRBJ2-2|TRBD1|TRBV5-1|many|14
TGCGCCAGCAGGGCCGGGACAGGGGCCGGGGAGCTGTTTTTT
CASRAGTGAGELFF